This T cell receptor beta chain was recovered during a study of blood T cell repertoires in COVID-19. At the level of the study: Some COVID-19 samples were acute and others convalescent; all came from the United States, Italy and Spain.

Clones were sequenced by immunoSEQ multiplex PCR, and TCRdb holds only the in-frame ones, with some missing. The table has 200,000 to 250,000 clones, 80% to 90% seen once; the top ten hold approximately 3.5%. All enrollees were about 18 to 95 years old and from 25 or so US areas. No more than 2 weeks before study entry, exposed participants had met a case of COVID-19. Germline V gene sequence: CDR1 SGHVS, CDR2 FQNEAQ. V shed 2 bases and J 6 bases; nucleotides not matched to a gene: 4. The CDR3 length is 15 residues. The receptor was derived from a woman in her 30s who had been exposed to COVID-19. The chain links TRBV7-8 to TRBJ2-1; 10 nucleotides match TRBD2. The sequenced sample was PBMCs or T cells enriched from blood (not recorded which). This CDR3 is CASSLPAGGTNEQFF. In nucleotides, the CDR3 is TGTGCCAGCAGCTTACCAGCGGGAGGGACCAATGAGCAGTTCTTC.